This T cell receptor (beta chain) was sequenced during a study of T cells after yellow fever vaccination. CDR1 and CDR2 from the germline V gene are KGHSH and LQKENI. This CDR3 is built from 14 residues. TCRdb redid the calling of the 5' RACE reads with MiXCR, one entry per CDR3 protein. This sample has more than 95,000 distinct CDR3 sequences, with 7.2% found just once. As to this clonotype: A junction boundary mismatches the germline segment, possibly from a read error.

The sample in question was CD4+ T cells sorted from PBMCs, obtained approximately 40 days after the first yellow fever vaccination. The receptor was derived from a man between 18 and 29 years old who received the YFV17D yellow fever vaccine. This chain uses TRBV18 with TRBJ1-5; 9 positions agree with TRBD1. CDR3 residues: CVSSRQGGNQPQHF. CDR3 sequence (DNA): TGTGTCAGCTCACGACAGGGGGGAAATCAGCCCCAGCATTTT.